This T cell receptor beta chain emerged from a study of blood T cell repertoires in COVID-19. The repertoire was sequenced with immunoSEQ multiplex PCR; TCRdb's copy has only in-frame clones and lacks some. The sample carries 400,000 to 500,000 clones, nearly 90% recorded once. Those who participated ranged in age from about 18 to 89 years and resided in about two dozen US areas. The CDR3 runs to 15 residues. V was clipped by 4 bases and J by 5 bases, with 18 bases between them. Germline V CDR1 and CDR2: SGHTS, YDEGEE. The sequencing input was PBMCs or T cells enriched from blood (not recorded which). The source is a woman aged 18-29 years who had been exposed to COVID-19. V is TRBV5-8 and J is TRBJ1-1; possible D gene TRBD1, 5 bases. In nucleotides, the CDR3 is TGTGCCAGCAGCGATTTAGATCTCGGGGGGACTGAAGCTTTCTTT. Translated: CASSDLDLGGTEAFF.